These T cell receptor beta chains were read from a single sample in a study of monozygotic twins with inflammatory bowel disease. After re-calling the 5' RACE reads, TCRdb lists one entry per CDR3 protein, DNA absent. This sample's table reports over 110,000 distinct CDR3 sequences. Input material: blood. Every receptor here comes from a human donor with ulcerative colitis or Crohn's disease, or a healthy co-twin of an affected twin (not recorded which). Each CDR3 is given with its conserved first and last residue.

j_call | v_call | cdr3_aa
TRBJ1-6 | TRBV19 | CASSPPGREGALHF
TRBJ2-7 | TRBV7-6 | CASSLALTGGYEQYF
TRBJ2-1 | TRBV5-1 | CASSPTEAVTEQFF
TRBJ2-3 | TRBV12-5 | CASGLGGGSADTQYF
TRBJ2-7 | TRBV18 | CASSPPGVRSSYEQYF
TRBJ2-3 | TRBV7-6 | CASSPDRVNTQYF
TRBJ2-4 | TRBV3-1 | CASSQFTGPGNIQYF
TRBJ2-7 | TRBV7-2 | CASSLGGTQGYEQYF
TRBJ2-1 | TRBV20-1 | CAPRQGVGNEQFF
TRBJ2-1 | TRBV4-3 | CASSQDRTGGNEQFF
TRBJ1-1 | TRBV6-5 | CASSYSPQGGTEAFF
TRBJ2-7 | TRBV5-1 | CASSRTPSGMGDEQYF
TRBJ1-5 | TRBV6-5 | CASSYSGTPNSNQPQHF
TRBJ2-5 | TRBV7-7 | CASSWSGAQETQYF
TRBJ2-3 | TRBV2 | CASSDPDRAGTDTQYF
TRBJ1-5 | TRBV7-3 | CASSLIGGTNQPQHF
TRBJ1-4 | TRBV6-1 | CASRAFGTGAEKLFF
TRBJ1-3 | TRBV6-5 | CASRDSRTGVNTIYF
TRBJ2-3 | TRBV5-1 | CASSLTGVTDTQYF
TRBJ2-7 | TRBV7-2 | CASSDGLAGYYEQYF
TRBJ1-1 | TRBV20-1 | CSAKDSLQRGAFF
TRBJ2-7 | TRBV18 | CASSPSGQGALEQYF
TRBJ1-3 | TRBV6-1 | CASSERTGNTIYF
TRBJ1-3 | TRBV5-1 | CASSLAGGISGNTIYF